Shown below are 20 T cell receptor beta chains from a single sample sequenced in a study of blood T cell repertoires in COVID-19. The method was immunoSEQ multiplex PCR; TCRdb's version includes in-frame clones alone and lacks a portion of them. The sample carries around 32,000 clones, just over 90% recorded once. The sequencing input was peripheral blood. The receptors were sampled from a male donor with active COVID-19.

The V and J genes are TRBV6-4 and TRBJ2-1; TRBD1 agrees at 8 bases. The CDR3 spans 15 residues. CDR1 is MRHNA and CDR2 is SNTAGT in the germline V gene. V dropped 7 bases and J dropped 8; count of bases not matched to a gene: 13. In DNA, the CDR3 is TGTGCCAGCACTGATGAAAGGACAGGGCTTGATGAGCAGTTCTTC. Its protein is CASTDERTGLDEQFF.

The genes are TRBV5-1 and TRBJ2-5; weak D call: TRBD2 (6 bases). Germline V gene lookup returns CDR1 SGHRS and CDR2 YFSETQ. V was shortened by 3 bases and J by 1 base, with 13 bases between the two germline ends. The CDR3 is 15 residues long. In DNA, the CDR3 is TGCGCCAGCAGCTGGGACCGGACTACCCAAGAGACCCAGTACTTC. Amino acid sequence: CASSWDRTTQETQYF.

The genes are TRBV7-3 and TRBJ1-5; a possible D gene is TRBD1 (6 bases). The V gene's germline CDR1 is SGHTA and CDR2 FQGTGA. Trimming removed 5 bases from V and 4 bases from J, with 9 bases in between. The CDR3 totals 13 residues. The CDR3 spells CASSRDRNQPQHF. DNA of the CDR3: TGTGCCAGCAGCCGCGACAGGAATCAGCCCCAGCATTTT. Looking up the rest from reference TRBV7-3 and TRBJ1-5 gives the full variable domain: GAGVSQTPSNKVTEKGKYVELRCDPISGHTALYWYRQSLGQGPEFLIYFQGTGAADDSGLPNDRFFAVRPEGSVSTLKIQRTERGDSAVYLCASSRDRNQPQHFGDGTRLSIL.

The V call is TRBV11-2, the J call TRBJ2-7; 9 bases fit TRBD2. Losses at the gene ends were 6 bases for V and 2 bases for J; bases not matched to a gene: 5. Germline V gene data show CDR1 as SGHAT and CDR2 as FQNNGV. The CDR3 is 14 residues long. The CDR3, as DNA: TGTGCCAGCAGACCTAGCGGGACCGCCTACGAGCAGTACTTC. Encoded protein: CASRPSGTAYEQYF.

The rearrangement links TRBV6-5 to TRBJ1-3; 7 bases map to TRBD1. V trimming: 7 bases; J trimming: 5 bases; junction bases outside the gene matches: 8. The CDR3 covers 14 residues. In germline, CDR1 is MNHEY, CDR2 SVGAGI. As DNA, the CDR3 is TGTGCCAGCAATTCTCCGGGACAGAGAAACACCATATATTTT. It codes for CASNSPGQRNTIYF.

This chain joins TRBV6-5 and TRBJ1-2; D is unclear. V dropped 7 bases and J dropped 8 bases, with 14 bases sitting between them. Germline V gene sequence: CDR1 MNHEY, CDR2 SVGAGI. The CDR3 sequence is 12 residues long. Written as DNA, the CDR3 is TGTGCCAGCATGGGAGACAATGGAGGCTACACCTTC. It yields the protein CASMGDNGGYTF.

The chain is built from TRBV19 and TRBJ2-1; TRBD1 aligns across 7 bases. Germline V gives CDR1 LNHDA, CDR2 SQIVND (reference sequence). The CDR3 has 12 amino acids. After removal of 4 bases from V and 6 bases from J, the junction contained 0 bases not matched to a gene. The CDR3 spells CASSTGGNEQFF. CDR3 DNA: TGTGCCAGTAGTACAGGGGGCAATGAGCAGTTCTTC. The complete variable domain, with remaining parts taken from reference TRBV19 and TRBJ2-1, reads DGGITQSPKYLFRKEGQNVTLSCEQNLNHDAMYWYRQDPGQGLRLIYYSQIVNDFQKGDIAEGYSVSREKKESFPLTVTSAQKNPTAFYLCASSTGGNEQFFGPGTRLTVL.

The CDR3 region has the DNA TGTGCCAGCAGCTTAAACCCCTCGGGGGGCACTGAAGCTTTCTTT. Its protein product is CASSLNPSGGTEAFF. This rearrangement joins TRBV11-2 to TRBJ1-1; perhaps TRBD1 as D (5 bases). From germline, CDR1 is SGHAT and CDR2 FQNNGV. CDR3 length equals 15 residues. V lost 2 bases, J lost 4 bases, and 14 bases lay in between.

The chain combines TRBV9 with TRBJ2-7, with a weak D call TRBD2 (7 bases). Germline CDR1 reads SGDLS; CDR2 reads YYNGEE. Trimming pared 3 bases from V and 1 base from J, leaving 11 bases between. This CDR3 is built from 14 residues. The CDR3 here is CASSEGGESYEQYF. DNA of the CDR3: TGTGCCAGCAGCGAGGGGGGGGAGTCCTACGAGCAGTACTTC.

The genes are TRBV14 and TRBJ2-7; TRBD1 matches at 7 bases. Trimming removed 9 bases from V and 2 bases from J; junction bases left unmatched: 10. CDR3 length: 14 amino acids. From germline, CDR1 is SGHDN and CDR2 FVKESK. The CDR3 region has the DNA TGTGCCAGTGCCCAAGGCAGGGGGACCTACGAGCAGTACTTC. It is translated as CASAQGRGTYEQYF.

CDR3 sequence reads: CASSYSWRKYYNEQFF. As DNA, the CDR3 is TGTGCCAGCAGTTACTCTTGGAGGAAATATTACAATGAGCAGTTCTTC. The V and J genes are TRBV6-2 or TRBV6-3 and TRBJ2-1, with D maybe TRBD2 (5 bases). This CDR3 has 16 amino acids. Trimming removed 0 bases from V and 4 bases from J, with 13 bases in between. CDR1 is MNHEY, CDR2 SVGEGT, per germline.

The rearrangement joins TRBV4-3 to TRBJ2-1, with TRBD1 matching over 10 bases. The CDR3 has 17 amino acids. Germline values: CDR1 LGHNA, CDR2 YSLEER. The V and J ends lost 2 bases and 1 base, in that order; junction bases with no gene match: 5. The CDR3 protein is CASSQYDRGQSYNEQFF. CDR3 coding DNA: TGCGCCAGCAGCCAATACGACAGGGGGCAATCCTACAATGAGCAGTTCTTC.

The V and J genes are TRBV3-1 (or the pseudogene TRBV3-2) and TRBJ2-2; no firm D call. Germline CDR1 and CDR2: LGHDT and YNNKEL (reference sequence). The length of the CDR3 is 15 residues. The V and J ends lost 3 bases and 0 bases respectively, with 8 bases between them. CDR3 sequence: CASSQLHANTGELFF. CDR3 nucleotide sequence: TGTGCCAGCAGCCAGTTACACGCGAACACCGGGGAGCTGTTTTTT.

The sample holds one count of this clone. The J gene is TRBJ2-3, the V gene TRBV11-2, with a possible D match to TRBD1 (6 bases). CDR3 length: 15 amino acids. Germline-derived CDR1 and CDR2 are SGHAT and FQNNGV. V was trimmed by 5 bases and J by 0 bases, leaving 12 bases between them. CDR3 sequence reads: CASSNYRASTDTQYF. The CDR3 region has the DNA TGTGCCAGCAGCAATTACAGGGCGAGCACAGATACGCAGTATTTT.

A few counts support this clone. The J gene is TRBJ2-7, the V gene TRBV5-4, with D possibly TRBD1 on 6 matching bases. Germline-derived CDR1 and CDR2 are SGHNT and YYREEE (reference sequence). The CDR3 loop spans 15 amino acids. Trimming removed 0 bases at V and 1 base at J, with 11 bases between. The CDR3 coding sequence is TGTGCCAGCAGCTTGGGGCAGGGGAGTTCCTACGAGCAGTACTTC. It yields the protein CASSLGQGSSYEQYF.

On this clone: At the DNA level, this CDR3 is encoded by other sequences in the same sample as well. The chain employs TRBV6-5 and TRBJ1-1; no clear D gene. The germline V gene has CDR1 MNHEY and CDR2 SVGAGI. Trimming removed 2 bases from V and 1 base from J, with 5 bases in between. This CDR3 contains 13 residues. CDR3 nucleotide sequence: TGTGCCAGCAGTTACACCGGGAACACTGAAGCTTTCTTT. Its translation is CASSYTGNTEAFF.

The chain links TRBV30 to TRBJ2-5, with 9 bases fitting TRBD1. Germline V gene data show CDR1 as GTSNPN and CDR2 as SVGIG (reference sequence). V trimming: 3 bases; J trimming: 4 bases; junction bases outside the gene matches: 6. This CDR3 region has 14 residues. The CDR3 nucleotides are TGTGCCTGGAGGACCACAGGGGGCAGAGAGACCCAGTACTTC. Amino acid sequence: CAWRTTGGRETQYF.

Regarding this clone: A read error may produce the germline difference seen at one junction end. This chain links TRBV7-6 with TRBJ2-5, with a tentative D call TRBD2 (6 bases). Germline CDR1 and CDR2: SGHVS and FNYEAQ. This CDR3 is built from 15 residues. The CDR3 loop is CASSSPGLKQGTQYF. The CDR3 DNA is TGTGCCAGCAGCTCACCGGGACTGAAGCAAGGGACCCAGTACTTC. Looking up the rest from reference TRBV7-6 and TRBJ2-5 gives the full variable domain: GAGVSQSPRYKVTKRGQDVALRCDPISGHVSLYWYRQALGQGPEFLTYFNYEAQQDKSGLPNDRFSAERPEGSISTLTIQRTEQRDSAMYRCASSSPGLKQGTQYFGPGTRLLVL.

This clone has a single count. The chain is built from TRBV11-2 and TRBJ1-3; 10 nucleotides agree with TRBD1. V lost 3 bases, J lost 2 bases, and 7 bases stayed unmatched. The V gene's germline CDR1 is SGHAT and CDR2 FQNNGV. The CDR3 is 17 residues long. This chain's CDR3 is CASSLTTGGLTGNTIYF. The CDR3 DNA is TGTGCCAGCAGCTTGACGACAGGGGGCCTGACTGGAAACACCATATATTTT.

Only one count was recorded for this clone. V is TRBV19 and J is TRBJ1-5; D might be TRBD1 (6 bases). CDR1 is LNHDA and CDR2 is SQIVND in the germline V gene (reference sequence). CDR3 length: 16 amino acids. V was cut by 2 bases and J by 2 bases, with 13 bases left in between. This CDR3 reads CASSILSGGRNQPQHF. The CDR3, as DNA: TGTGCCAGTAGTATATTGAGCGGGGGCCGCAATCAGCCCCAGCATTTT.